This TCR beta chain was recovered during a study of blood T cell repertoires in COVID-19. At the level of the study: T cells, B-cell-depleted T cells, or PBMCs provided the cDNA or gDNA that served as material.

Original methodology: Amplified reference gene primers provided the basis for estimating nucleated cell counts. Method: immunoSEQ multiplex PCR; TCRdb's copy keeps in-frame clones and lacks some. D and trimming were read from the DNA, whereas the V and J calls and clone size are those reported in that table. Here the sample spans approximately 290,000 clones, roughly 89% being singletons. J lost 6 bases, V lost 6 bases, and 8 bases had no gene match. The CDR3 is 14 residues long. Germline V gene data show CDR1 as MNHEY and CDR2 as SVGAGI. The source is a young man with acute or convalescent COVID-19. The chain links TRBV6-5 to TRBJ2-4; 7 bases are shared with TRBD1. The sequenced material came from peripheral blood. Here the CDR3 reads CASSLDRVRNIQYF. CDR3 sequence (DNA): TGTGCCAGCAGCCTCGACAGGGTCAGAAACATTCAGTACTTC.